The 32 T cell receptor beta chains presented below share a single source sample, sequenced in a study of blood T cells in healthy people across ages. Alongside a J-beta primer mix, a sample-barcoded 5' primer served in a second PCR lasting roughly 6 to 12 cycles. TCRdb processed the 5' RACE reads anew with MiXCR; each CDR3 protein has one entry. The sample records about 730,000 distinct CDR3 sequences, about 40% being singletons. Sequencing input: blood. The receptors stem from a woman aged 60 to 75 in good health.

The chain employs TRBV2 and TRBJ2-2; 10 positions match TRBD2. The CDR3 covers 16 residues. The germline V gene encodes CDR1 SNHLY and CDR2 FYNNEI. The V gene end was trimmed by 10 bases and the J gene end by 6 bases; junction bases not matched to a gene: 14. The CDR3 sequence is CATNVDSGGTPGELFF. In DNA, the CDR3 is TGTGCCACAAACGTGGATAGCGGGGGGACTCCCGGGGAGCTGTTTTTT.

This clonotype was observed at least ten times. The chain combines TRBV5-1 with TRBJ2-6; 7 bases are shared with TRBD1. CDR1 and CDR2 from the germline V gene are SGHRS and YFSETQ. The V and J ends lost 2 bases and 0 bases, in that order; junction bases with no gene match: 5. This CDR3 has 17 residues. The CDR3 loop reads CASSLVTGVSGANVLTF. The CDR3 nucleotides read TGCGCCAGCAGCTTAGTAACAGGGGTCTCTGGGGCCAACGTCCTGACTTTC.

This clonotype came up a few times. The chain has TRBV20-1 and TRBJ2-7; TRBD2 matches at 11 bases. Germline CDR1 reads DFQATT; CDR2 reads SNEGSKA (reference sequence). The length of the CDR3 is 14 residues. The V and J ends lost 1 base and 6 bases, in that order; junction bases with no gene match: 5. The CDR3 DNA follows: TGCAGTGCTAGAGGACTAGCGGGATCTGCCGAGCAGTACTTC. It yields the protein CSARGLAGSAEQYF.

This clonotype came up once. This sequence joins TRBV20-1 and TRBJ2-1; 7 nucleotides match TRBD1. CDR3 size: 13 residues. Germline-derived CDR1 and CDR2 are DFQATT and SNEGSKA (reference sequence). V gave up 6 bases and J gave up 10 bases; unmatched junction bases: 12. CDR3 bases: TGCAGTGCCTCAGGGGGTCGGTCTCAGGAGCAGTTCTTC. Protein sequence: CSASGGRSQEQFF.

This clonotype was observed many times. The genes are TRBV12-3 or TRBV12-4 and TRBJ2-1; 11 bases line up with TRBD2. The V segment lost 3 bases and the J segment 7 bases; nucleotides outside the gene matches: 5. The CDR3 spans 15 residues. The CDR3 reads CASSLRLAGGNEQFF. CDR3 bases: TGTGCCAGCAGTTTGCGGCTAGCGGGGGGTAATGAGCAGTTCTTC.

The chain employs TRBV20-1 and TRBJ2-7; 8 bases are shared with TRBD1. This CDR3 region has 14 residues. V dropped 6 bases and J dropped 2; count of bases not matched to a gene: 9. Per the germline V gene, CDR1 is DFQATT and CDR2 is SNEGSKA (reference sequence). CDR3 region: CSADGQGATYEQYF. The DNA of the CDR3 is TGCAGTGCCGACGGACAGGGTGCAACCTACGAGCAGTACTTC.

J is TRBJ2-1 and V is TRBV29-1, with 13 nucleotides matching TRBD2. There are 15 residues in the CDR3. The J segment lost 10 bases and the V segment lost 0 bases, leaving 6 bases of the junction unmatched. The germline gives CDR1 SQVTM, CDR2 ANQGSEA. CDR3 sequence reads: CSVEETSGRAREQFF. The CDR3 bases are TGCAGCGTTGAAGAAACTAGCGGGAGGGCCCGGGAGCAGTTCTTC.

The genes are TRBV5-1 and TRBJ2-3; D tentatively reads TRBD1 or TRBD2 (5 bases each). This CDR3 contains 15 residues. V lost 1 base and J lost 2, with 11 bases in between. The germline V gene encodes CDR1 SGHRS and CDR2 YFSETQ. DNA of the CDR3: TGCGCCAGCAGCTTGCCAGGGAGAAACACAGATACGCAGTATTTT. Protein: CASSLPGRNTDTQYF.

The chain uses TRBV4-2 and TRBJ2-3, with 11 bases that match TRBD2. This CDR3 contains 18 residues. The V and J ends lost 0 bases and 4 bases, in that order; junction bases with no gene match: 9. Germline V gene sequence: CDR1 LGHNA, CDR2 YNFKEQ. The CDR3 bases are TGTGCCAGCAGCCAAGACCCCACTAGCGGGAGTGGCTCAGATACGCAGTATTTT. Amino acids: CASSQDPTSGSGSDTQYF.

This clonotype occurred a few times. The V and J genes are TRBV10-3 and TRBJ2-5; 7 bases are shared with TRBD2. Per germline, CDR1 ENHRY and CDR2 SYGVKD. This CDR3 is 15 amino acids long. V gave up 4 bases and J gave up 5 bases; unmatched junction bases: 10. Here the CDR3 DNA reads TGTGCCATCAGTGGGGAGGGCGGGAGTCGGGAGACCCAGTACTTC. Its translation: CAISGEGGSRETQYF.

This clonotype occurred a few times. V usage is TRBV7-9 and J usage is TRBJ2-3, with D uncertain. This CDR3 spans 14 amino acids. Germline V lookup: CDR1 SEHNR, CDR2 FQNEAQ (reference sequence). Trimming shortened V by 2 bases and J by 8 bases, and 14 bases separated the two germline ends. CDR3 DNA sequence: TGTGCCAGCAGCTTAATGGTCGTGAGAGGTACGCAGTATTTT. This sequence encodes CASSLMVVRGTQYF.

Points on this clonotype: One junction end disagrees with the germline gene, perhaps due to a read error. The gene calls are TRBV7-9 and TRBJ1-5, with D maybe TRBD1 (6 bases). This CDR3 comprises 15 residues. Germline CDR1 reads SEHNR; CDR2 reads FQNEAQ (reference sequence). The CDR3 region is CASSPWGGHDQPQHF. As DNA, the CDR3 is TGTGCCAGCAGTCCTTGGGGGGGGCATGATCAGCCCCAACATTTT.

Only a few counts were recorded for this clonotype. The genes are TRBV7-9 and TRBJ1-1, with D maybe TRBD1 (5 bases). The CDR3 totals 17 residues. The germline V gene encodes CDR1 SEHNR and CDR2 FQNEAQ (reference sequence). V lost 1 base and J 7 bases, leaving 22 bases between the germline ends. The CDR3 spells CASSLVAGRGTQYEAFF. CDR3 nucleotides: TGTGCCAGCAGCTTAGTAGCAGGCAGAGGGACCCAATATGAAGCTTTCTTT.

The CDR3 region is CSAVGARTDTQYF. The CDR3 coding sequence is TGCAGCGCCGTCGGGGCTCGCACAGATACGCAGTATTTT. The rearrangement uses TRBV20-1 and TRBJ2-3; either TRBD1 or TRBD2 may supply D (5 bases each). Germline CDR1 is DFQATT and CDR2 is SNEGSKA (reference sequence). There are 13 residues in the CDR3.

The V and J genes are TRBV5-6 and TRBJ2-5; D not resolved. Germline CDR1 is SGHDT and CDR2 is YYEEEE. The CDR3 is 12 residues long. Trimming shortened V by 3 bases and J by 7 bases, and 10 bases separated the two germline ends. CDR3 sequence: CASSYTDGTQYF. The CDR3 bases are TGTGCCAGCAGCTACACGGACGGGACCCAGTACTTC. Filled out from reference TRBV5-6 and TRBJ2-5, the complete variable domain reads DAGVTQSPTHLIKTRGQQVTLRCSPKSGHDTVSWYQQALGQGPQFIFQYYEEEERQRGNFPDRFSGHQFPNYSSELNVNALLLGDSALYLCASSYTDGTQYFGPGTRLLVL.

This clonotype was seen at least ten times. The J gene is TRBJ2-3, the V gene TRBV28; D uncertain. The V gene lost 8 bases and the J gene lost 0 bases, with 12 bases spanning the gap. Germline V gene data show CDR1 as MDHEN and CDR2 as SYDVKM. CDR3 size: 14 residues. The CDR3 loop reads CASSPEESTDTQYF. The DNA of the CDR3 is TGTGCCAGCTCTCCAGAAGAGAGCACAGATACGCAGTATTTT.

There are a few counts of this clonotype. The chain uses TRBV28 and TRBJ1-2, with D tentatively TRBD1 (6 bases). Germline CDR1 reads MDHEN; CDR2 reads SYDVKM. Trimming took off 6 bases at V and 4 bases at J, with 15 bases between the two ends. The CDR3 loop spans 14 amino acids. Here the CDR3 reads CASRGGEGIYGYTF. The CDR3 DNA sequence: TGTGCCAGCAGGGGGGGCGAGGGTATCTATGGCTACACCTTC.

This clonotype came up a few times. V gene TRBV20-1 combines with J gene TRBJ1-2, with D tentatively TRBD1 (5 bases). The CDR3 covers 14 residues. The V end was cut by 2 bases, the J end by 4 bases, with 14 bases between. From germline, CDR1 is DFQATT and CDR2 SNEGSKA (reference sequence). CDR3 coding DNA: TGCAGTGCTAGAAAGGGGCGGGAAACCTATGGCTACACCTTC. It specifies CSARKGRETYGYTF.

The CDR3 coding sequence is TGTGCCAGCAACCGACGACTTTCCGGTTCAGATACGCAGTATTTT. Residues: CASNRRLSGSDTQYF. V usage is TRBV7-2 and J usage is TRBJ2-3; D remains ambiguous. This CDR3 has 15 residues. Germline CDR1 reads SGHTA; CDR2 reads FQGNSA. Trimming removed 7 bases from V and 4 bases from J, with 18 bases in between.

The chain joins TRBV3-1 to TRBJ2-7; D may be TRBD1 or TRBD2 (5 bases each). From germline, CDR1 is LGHDT and CDR2 YNNKEL (reference sequence). This CDR3 has 16 amino acids. The ends were cut back, 3 bases at V and 7 bases at J, with 22 bases in the middle. The CDR3 nucleotides are TGTGCCAGCAGCCAGACGACGGGACCCTTAACCGATGAGCAGTACTTC. It translates to CASSQTTGPLTDEQYF.

Details on this clonotype: One junction end does not reproduce the germline sequence, and a read error may be involved. CDR3 coding DNA: TGCAGTGCCAGAGGAGCGAGACAGGGGCCCTACGAGCAGTACTTC. Translation gives CSARGARQGPYEQYF. This chain connects TRBV20-1 to TRBJ2-7; 8 bases map to TRBD1. There are 15 residues in the CDR3. The germline CDR1 and CDR2 sequences are DFQATT and SNEGSKA (reference sequence).

This chain connects TRBV11-1 to TRBJ2-1; D gene ambiguous. This CDR3 comprises 12 residues. V was shortened by 7 bases and J by 6 bases, with 10 bases between the two germline ends. From germline, CDR1 is SGHAT and CDR2 FQDESV (reference sequence). The CDR3 reads CASNSSSNEQFF. CDR3 nucleotides: TGTGCCAGCAACTCCTCGTCCAATGAGCAGTTCTTC.

J is TRBJ1-2 and V is TRBV10-3; D possibly corresponds to TRBD1 (5 bases). The V end was cut by 6 bases, the J end by 7 bases, with 12 bases between. CDR3 length equals 12 residues. The germline V gene has CDR1 ENHRY and CDR2 SYGVKD. The CDR3 region has the DNA TGTGCCATCAGAGCAGGGACTGGTGGCTACACCTTC. It is translated as CAIRAGTGGYTF.

In DNA, the CDR3 is TGTGCCAGCAGTTACGACAGGCCGGGACAGGGATCCGGGGAGCTGTTTTTT. Its translation: CASSYDRPGQGSGELFF. V gene TRBV6-5 combines with J gene TRBJ2-2; 9 nucleotides match TRBD1. From germline, CDR1 is MNHEY and CDR2 SVGAGI. The CDR3 covers 17 residues. The ends lost 2 bases at V and 6 bases at J; junction bases unmatched: 10.

This clonotype appeared a few times. The chain couples TRBV11-2 to TRBJ2-7; D unclear. V gave up 3 bases and J gave up 1 base, with 19 bases separating them. The CDR3 has 17 residues. From germline, CDR1 is SGHAT and CDR2 FQNNGV. The CDR3 coding sequence is TGTGCCAGCAGCTTCCTCAAGGGAACGCACGTGTCCTACGAGCAGTACTTC. Translating it yields CASSFLKGTHVSYEQYF. Full variable domain (rest looked up from reference TRBV11-2 and TRBJ2-7): EAGVAQSPRYKIIEKRQSVAFWCNPISGHATLYWYQQILGQGPKLLIQFQNNGVVDDSQLPKDRFSAERLKGVDSTLKIQPAKLEDSAVYLCASSFLKGTHVSYEQYFGPGTRLTVT.

V gene TRBV5-1 combines with J gene TRBJ2-7; D might be TRBD1 (6 bases). V lost 0 bases and J lost 7, with 14 bases in between. The CDR3 sequence is 14 residues long. Germline V gives CDR1 SGHRS, CDR2 YFSETQ. The CDR3: CASSLDGRGREQYF. The CDR3 DNA is TGCGCCAGCAGCTTGGATGGCAGGGGAAGAGAGCAGTACTTC.

This chain links TRBV6-1 with TRBJ2-7, with D perhaps assigned TRBD1 or TRBD2 (5 bases each). V lost 6 bases to trimming and J lost 5 bases, with 23 bases between them. The germline V gene encodes CDR1 MNHNS and CDR2 SASEGT. The CDR3 sequence is 16 residues long. The CDR3 DNA sequence: TGTGCCAGCAGAGAACCTGCTGGAATGGGGGTACACGAGCAGTACTTC. Translating gives CASREPAGMGVHEQYF.

This clonotype was picked up a small number of times. V and J are TRBV30 and TRBJ2-3, with 13 positions matching TRBD2. Germline lookup yields CDR1 GTSNPN and CDR2 SVGIG (reference sequence). The J segment lost 2 bases and the V segment lost 0 bases, leaving 11 bases of the junction unmatched. This CDR3 spans 19 amino acids. The CDR3 region has the DNA TGTGCCTGGAGTGTACCGTTCGGACTAGCGGGGGAGACCACAGATACGCAGTATTTT. Translating it yields CAWSVPFGLAGETTDTQYF.

The rearrangement links TRBV15 to TRBJ1-4, with 8 bases aligning to TRBD1. Germline V gene data show CDR1 as LNHNV and CDR2 as YYDKDF (reference sequence). The CDR3 runs to 17 residues. The V gene end was trimmed by 0 bases and the J gene end by 8 bases; junction bases not matched to a gene: 11. CDR3 protein: CATSRDLGQGAREKLFF. In nucleotides, the CDR3 is TGTGCCACCAGCAGAGATTTAGGGCAGGGGGCGCGGGAAAAACTGTTTTTT.

This clonotype appeared many times. The rearrangement uses TRBV29-1 and TRBJ2-7, with D unresolved. V was trimmed by 4 bases and J by 3 bases, leaving 10 bases between them. Germline assignment: CDR1 SQVTM and CDR2 ANQGSEA. This CDR3 comprises 12 residues. The CDR3 DNA is TGCAGCGTTGGGCAGGCGAGCTACGAGCAGTACTTC. Amino acid sequence: CSVGQASYEQYF.

Regarding this clonotype: The junction departs from the called germline gene at one end, perhaps through a read error. The CDR3 sequence is CASSDIAGRTGTQYF. The CDR3 bases are TGTGCCAGCAGCGATATAGCGGGACGCACAGGTACGCAGTATTTT. The chain has TRBV6-5 and TRBJ2-3; 8 bases map to TRBD2. The CDR3 has 15 residues. Germline V gene data show CDR1 as MNHEY and CDR2 as SVGAGI.

This clonotype was picked up a small number of times. This chain joins TRBV28 and TRBJ1-2; a possible D gene is TRBD1 (5 bases). The germline CDR1 and CDR2 sequences are MDHEN and SYDVKM. The CDR3 has 14 residues. V was cut by 7 bases and J by 4 bases, with 16 bases left in between. The CDR3 reads CASNGSGGAYGYTF. As DNA, the CDR3 is TGTGCCAGCAACGGGAGTGGAGGGGCCTATGGCTACACCTTC.